This T cell receptor beta chain was recorded in a study of cytomegalovirus exposure and HLA in healthy donors. Study overall: The study's early data release held about 85 million unique TCRs from HLA-typed donors. Of over 350 genotyped donors, roughly 81% grouped in the Caucasian-associated ancestry cluster. General study points: In an earlier analysis, in about 530 donors, most V segments appeared productive either ~87% or ~30% of the time. Sequencing likely generated an artifact that appeared as a cluster of highly shared sequence variants.

The germline gives CDR1 SGHDT, CDR2 YYEEEE. Trimming took off 5 bases at V and 2 bases at J, with 11 bases between the two ends. The CDR3 has 14 residues. A word on this clone: Its antigen is not identified.

The PCR made use of 60 Vbeta and 13 Jbeta primers. Measured with immunoSEQ multiplex PCR; TCRdb has only the in-frame clones, and not every one. The table has under 130,000 clones, under 85% seen once. This rearrangement joins TRBV5-6 to TRBJ2-1, with D possibly matching TRBD2 (7 bases). The sequence came from a man aged 50 to 59 in good health and CMV-seropositive. Sequencing was done on a sample of PBMCs. CDR3 amino acids: CASSRGATYNEQFF. The CDR3 DNA reads as TGTGCCAGCAGTCGGGGGGCAACCTACAATGAGCAGTTCTTC.